This TCR beta chain originates from a study of T cell responses to AZD1222 COVID-19 vaccine. Clones were read by immunoSEQ multiplex PCR, and TCRdb kept only the in-frame ones, dropping some. The repertoire has 140,000 or so clones, roughly 90% of them found once; the top ten carry 4.5% to 5.5%. The receptor's source is an adult who received the MenACWY meningococcal vaccine as a control. Sample: peripheral blood, taken 28 days after the second dose of the MenACWY control vaccine.

CDR3 in amino acids: CASTSPGVRYGYTF. For the CDR3, the DNA is TGTGCCAGCACCTCACCAGGGGTGCGCTATGGCTACACCTTC. This chain links TRBV6-5 with TRBJ1-2, with a possible D match to TRBD1 (6 bases). The CDR3 length is 14 residues. The ends were cut back, 7 bases at V and 4 bases at J, with 16 bases in the middle. Germline V gives CDR1 MNHEY, CDR2 SVGAGI.